The clone carrying this T cell receptor (beta chain) was observed a few times. V lost 8 bases and J 0 bases, leaving 13 bases between the germline ends. This CDR3 is 15 amino acids long. In germline, CDR1 is SNHLY, CDR2 FYNNEI. The sample originates from a study of cytomegalovirus exposure and HLA in healthy donors. The PCR made use of 60 Vbeta and 13 Jbeta primers. Libraries were prepared by immunoSEQ multiplex PCR; TCRdb keeps only in-frame clonotypes and omits some of them. Seen here are about 99,000 clones, around 10% observed once, and the top ten hold under 6%. The sample was PBMCs. V is TRBV2 and J is TRBJ2-2, with D maybe TRBD1 (7 bases). The sequence was collected from a man aged 35 to 55 in good health and CMV-seropositive. This CDR3 is CASGGTVSNTGELFF. CDR3 nucleotide sequence: TGTGCCAGCGGGGGGACAGTGTCGAACACCGGGGAGCTGTTTTTT.